This entry is about one TCR beta chain. What it recognizes is unknown. The sample comes from a study of T-cell reconstitution after alpha-beta-depleted transplantation in children. Findings and caveats of the study: One year after transplant, T-cell counts and diversity came mostly from newly produced T cells. The high TCRbeta diversity at day 60 in some patients came from surviving recipient T cells and thymic progenitors. Reportedly, roughly two months post-transplant, alpha-beta T cells arose from several hundred expanded graft clones.

Unique molecular identifiers were used to barcode this TCRbeta library. One entry per CDR3 protein, called by TCRdb with MiXCR from the PCR reads. The sample holds about 74,000 distinct CDR3 sequences; around an eighth are singletons and the top ten take 25% to 30%. This clonotype originated in a male patient under 10 years old who had a stem cell transplant for acute lymphoblastic leukemia, so the T cells may come from the graft donor. Source: PBMCs, mostly from graft donor cells, taken 180 days after TCRalphabeta/CD19-depleted stem cell transplant.

In DNA, the CDR3 is TGCAGTGCTTGGACTGAAGAGCAGTACTTC. Its protein is CSAWTEEQYF. The J gene is TRBJ2-7, the V gene TRBV20-1, with D maybe TRBD2 (5 bases). From germline, CDR1 is DFQATT and CDR2 SNEGSKA (reference sequence). The V end lost 5 bases, the J end lost 7 bases, and 9 bases lay between the germline ends. The CDR3 sequence is 10 residues long.